Included here is one T cell receptor beta chain sequence, with context. Its matching antigen is unknown. This sample stems from a study of cytomegalovirus exposure and HLA in healthy donors. Regarding the study as a whole: It was reportedly the case that the classifier diagnosed cytomegalovirus status with high specificity and sensitivity.

The primer mix had 60 Vbeta and 13 Jbeta primers. The data were produced by immunoSEQ multiplex PCR, yet TCRdb's version contains in-frame clones alone and is incomplete. The sample lists roughly 110,000 clones; around 78% were seen once. Trimming at V came to 5 bases and at J to 2 bases, leaving 9 bases not matched to a gene. Germline CDR1 reads LNHDA; CDR2 reads SQIVND (reference sequence). CDR3 size: 17 residues. This chain joins TRBV19 and TRBJ2-3, with 11 bases that match TRBD2. Sequenced: PBMCs. This receptor was taken from a man under 40 in good health and CMV-seronegative. CDR3 loop: CASSLASGGLVTDTQYF. Here the CDR3 DNA reads TGTGCCAGTAGTTTGGCTAGCGGGGGGCTGGTCACAGATACGCAGTATTTT.